These T cell receptor beta chains were read from a single sample in a study of regulatory T cells in long-lasting Graves disease. One entry per CDR3 protein, called by TCRdb with MiXCR from the multiplex PCR reads. Seen here are under 250,000 distinct CDR3 sequences, around a fifth observed once, and the top ten hold about 10%. The data also belong to a second study, concerning T cells in Graves' hyperthyroidism and ophthalmopathy.

The source was peripheral blood mononuclear cells (PBMCs), collected at new diagnosis, from a patient treated with antithyroid drugs. The receptors shown here come from a woman aged 25-40 years with Graves disease. The CDR3 runs from the conserved cysteine through the conserved F or W.

CDR3 protein	V gene	J gene
CASSLKSTDTQYF	TRBV3-1	TRBJ2-3
CATSGGRGTDTQYF	TRBV24-1	TRBJ2-3
CATWDTKSSYNSPLHF	TRBV19	TRBJ1-6
CSASGGTFSGANVLTF	TRBV20-1	TRBJ2-6
CATSRGDGELFF	TRBV15	TRBJ2-2
CASSSFAGVAKNIQYF	TRBV28	TRBJ2-4
CATSRGRDTGELFF	TRBV15	TRBJ2-2
CASSHGQIGNQPQHF	TRBV19	TRBJ1-5
CASSPVSPGETQYF	TRBV3-1	TRBJ2-5
CASSLGLLQYYEQYF	TRBV13	TRBJ2-7
CASRLNYEQYF	TRBV28	TRBJ2-7
CASSRWTSGNTGELFF	TRBV28	TRBJ2-2
CASGIDQSTDTQYF	TRBV5-1	TRBJ2-3
CASSLGDIQYF	TRBV3-1	TRBJ2-4
CASSRSGSGNEKLFF	TRBV2	TRBJ1-4
CASSFQGAETQYF	TRBV28	TRBJ2-5
CASSLGNSRYGYTF	TRBV27	TRBJ1-2
CASSGRAGDTQYF	TRBV11-3	TRBJ2-3